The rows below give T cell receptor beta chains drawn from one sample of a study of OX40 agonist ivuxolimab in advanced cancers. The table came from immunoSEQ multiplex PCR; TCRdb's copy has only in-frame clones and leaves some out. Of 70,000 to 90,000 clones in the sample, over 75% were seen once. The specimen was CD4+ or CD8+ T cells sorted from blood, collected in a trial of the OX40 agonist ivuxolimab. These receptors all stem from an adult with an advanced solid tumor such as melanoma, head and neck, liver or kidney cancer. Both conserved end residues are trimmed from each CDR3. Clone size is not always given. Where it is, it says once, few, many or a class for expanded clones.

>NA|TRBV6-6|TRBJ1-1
ASRPGQGFSEAF
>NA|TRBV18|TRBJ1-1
ASSPGTGSFGTEAF
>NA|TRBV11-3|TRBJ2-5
ASSTGTGVAGNWQETQY
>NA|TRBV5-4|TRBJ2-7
ASSFGQGVEQY
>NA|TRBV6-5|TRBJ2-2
ASSTGTGELF
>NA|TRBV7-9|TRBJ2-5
ASSLEGWGSYQETQY
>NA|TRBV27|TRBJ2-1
ASSFGEILSEQF
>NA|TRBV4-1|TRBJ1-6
AAAPQGAGDNSPLH
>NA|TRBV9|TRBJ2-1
ASTSHDEQF
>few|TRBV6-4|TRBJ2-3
ASSSGLAGDTQY
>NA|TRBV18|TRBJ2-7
ASSPRTISYEQY
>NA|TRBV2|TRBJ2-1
ASRTSDEQF
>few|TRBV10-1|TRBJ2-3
ASSESGQGSDTQY
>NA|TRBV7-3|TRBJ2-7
ASSLETQGAPRD
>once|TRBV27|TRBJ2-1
ASPVIFSGVFSGRGWYNEQF